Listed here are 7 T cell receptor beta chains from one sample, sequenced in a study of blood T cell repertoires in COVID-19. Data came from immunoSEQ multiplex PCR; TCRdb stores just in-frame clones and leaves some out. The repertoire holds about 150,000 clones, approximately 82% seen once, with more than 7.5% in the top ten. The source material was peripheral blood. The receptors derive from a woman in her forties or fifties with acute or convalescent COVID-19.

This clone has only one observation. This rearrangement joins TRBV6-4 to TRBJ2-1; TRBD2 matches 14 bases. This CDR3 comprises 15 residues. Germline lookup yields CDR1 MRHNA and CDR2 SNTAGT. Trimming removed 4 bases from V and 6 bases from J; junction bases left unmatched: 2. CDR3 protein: CASSAGLAGANEQFF. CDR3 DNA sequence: TGTGCCAGCAGTGCGGGACTAGCGGGGGCCAATGAGCAGTTCTTC.

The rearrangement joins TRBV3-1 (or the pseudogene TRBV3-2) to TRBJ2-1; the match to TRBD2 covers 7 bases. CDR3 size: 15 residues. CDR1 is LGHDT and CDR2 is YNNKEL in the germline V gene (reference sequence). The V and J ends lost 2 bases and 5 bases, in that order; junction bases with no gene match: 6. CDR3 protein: CASSQLWLADNEQFF. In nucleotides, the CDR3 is TGTGCCAGCAGCCAACTCTGGCTAGCGGACAATGAGCAGTTCTTC.

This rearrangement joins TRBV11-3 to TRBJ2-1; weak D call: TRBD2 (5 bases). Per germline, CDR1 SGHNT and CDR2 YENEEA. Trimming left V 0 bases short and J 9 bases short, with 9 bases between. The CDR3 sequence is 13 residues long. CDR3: CASSLERGSEQFF. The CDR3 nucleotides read TGTGCCAGCAGCTTAGAACGTGGGAGTGAGCAGTTCTTC.

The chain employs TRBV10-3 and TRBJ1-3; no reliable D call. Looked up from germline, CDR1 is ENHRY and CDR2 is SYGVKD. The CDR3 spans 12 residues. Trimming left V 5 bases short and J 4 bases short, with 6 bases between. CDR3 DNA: TGTGCCATCAGTTTCAGGGGAAACACCATATATTTT. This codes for CAISFRGNTIYF.

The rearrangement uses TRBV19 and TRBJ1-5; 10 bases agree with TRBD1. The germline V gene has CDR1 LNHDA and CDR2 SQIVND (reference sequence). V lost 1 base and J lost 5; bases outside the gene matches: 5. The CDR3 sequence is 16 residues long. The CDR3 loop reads CASSIGPTGGYQPQHF. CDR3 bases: TGTGCCAGTAGTATAGGTCCGACAGGGGGCTATCAGCCCCAGCATTTT.

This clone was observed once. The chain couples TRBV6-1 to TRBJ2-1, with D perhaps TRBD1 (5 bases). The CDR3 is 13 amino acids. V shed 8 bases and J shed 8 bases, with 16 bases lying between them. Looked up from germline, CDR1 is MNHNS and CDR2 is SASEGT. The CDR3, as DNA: TGTGCCAGCGCTATGTCAGGGCTTTATGAGCAGTTCTTC. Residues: CASAMSGLYEQFF.

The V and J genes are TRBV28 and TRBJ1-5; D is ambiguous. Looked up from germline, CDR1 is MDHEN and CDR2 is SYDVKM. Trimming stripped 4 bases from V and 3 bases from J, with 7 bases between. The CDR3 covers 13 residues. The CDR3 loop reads CASSSFLNQPQHF. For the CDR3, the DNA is TGTGCCAGCAGTTCCTTTCTCAATCAGCCCCAGCATTTT.